Listed below are T cell receptor beta chains from one sample, sequenced in a study of T cell repertoires in ileal Crohn's disease. Generated by immunoSEQ multiplex PCR, the TCRdb table keeps only in-frame clones and is missing some. The sample has roughly 13,000 clones; 70% are singletons. Sample: ileal tissue. These receptors were obtained from an adult with Crohn's disease. Each CDR3 is given without its conserved first and last residue. Each record gives: V gene, J gene, CDR3 protein.

TRBV7-9,TRBJ1-5,ASSASGDQPQH
TRBV28,TRBJ2-7,ASSLRSRDRDQGGEQY
TRBV18,TRBJ2-7,ASSPGTGNSYEQY
TRBV6-4,TRBJ2-2,ASSAYPTGDTGELF
TRBV14,TRBJ1-2,ASSPLGQGEYGYT
TRBV14,TRBJ1-2,ASSPRASIWDYGYT
TRBV27,TRBJ1-5,ASRGQGENQPQH
TRBV7-3,TRBJ2-3,ASSLRSMAGGPDTQY
TRBV27,TRBJ2-5,ASSNLRDRGGETQY
TRBV5-8,TRBJ2-7,ASSLGRPSGASIPTYEQY
TRBV10-1,TRBJ1-2,ASSDGGGYGYT
TRBV9,TRBJ1-1,ASSAGEVSTTEAF
TRBV11-1,TRBJ2-7,ASSSAEGDEQY
TRBV10-3,TRBJ1-3,AISEWDRGLNTIY
TRBV5-4,TRBJ2-7,ASSQYLRGAEYEQY
TRBV6-5,TRBJ2-2,ASLQQGGRTGELF
TRBV2,TRBJ2-5,ASTRSGETQY
TRBV18,TRBJ1-2,ASSLTDRGRGYT
TRBV7-9,TRBJ1-4,ASSPRQGVNEKLF
TRBV5-1,TRBJ1-1,ASSLNPRAF
TRBV28,TRBJ2-5,ASRPTGEAFQETQY
TRBV11-2,TRBJ1-1,ASSLDRAAEAF
TRBV5-4,TRBJ2-1,ASSLVGTRGVNEQF
TRBV7-2,TRBJ2-1,ASSSLEDEQF
TRBV4-1,TRBJ2-5,ASSHPGLAHETQY
TRBV29-1,TRBJ2-3,SVIGLAGGGGSTDTQY
TRBV5-6,TRBJ1-1,ASSDSDPRTEAF
TRBV11-1,TRBJ1-1,ASSLGFWQGRNTEAF
TRBV5-6,TRBJ1-4,ASSLTNTNEKLF
TRBV5-1,TRBJ1-6,ASSLGLSYNSPLH
TRBV27,TRBJ2-1,ASSLSRQGNEQF
TRBV19,TRBJ2-3,ASSISGGETDTQY
TRBV10-2,TRBJ2-5,ASTWGLAGAGGGTQY
TRBV4-2,TRBJ2-7,ASSLSRDSYEQY
TRBV2,TRBJ1-2,ASSPGTGGNYGYT
TRBV29-1,TRBJ2-5,SGALETQY
TRBV5-4,TRBJ1-6,ASSLASGPRNSPLH
TRBV10-3,TRBJ1-6,AISETHSLNSPLH
TRBV6-1,TRBJ1-2,ASSASWGENYGYT
TRBV6-5,TRBJ2-7,ASRPGQGTYEQY
TRBV7-2,TRBJ1-1,ASSWYLNTEAF